These 25 T cell receptor beta chains were all obtained from the same sample, sequenced in a study of shared clonotypes between healthy human individuals. Assay used: immunoSEQ multiplex PCR; TCRdb lists only in-frame clones, some missing. The data contain some 1.1 million clones, approximately 80% of them singletons. Sequencing used memory CD4+ T cells from PBMCs. The subset is: CD45RA-negative fraction. These receptors all come from a man aged 18 to 30 in good health. Some clones in this sample may be carry-over from other donors' samples.

The V and J genes are TRBV5-1 and TRBJ2-2; D is ambiguous. Germline V gene lookup returns CDR1 SGHRS and CDR2 YFSETQ. V lost 4 bases to trimming and J lost 5 bases, with 9 bases between them. The CDR3 spans 13 residues. The CDR3 DNA reads TGCGCCAGCAGCCCGGACGAGACCGGGGAGCTGTTTTTT. Protein product: CASSPDETGELFF.

This chain connects TRBV5-1 to TRBJ2-5; D gene ambiguous. The length of the CDR3 is 13 residues. Trimming removed 6 bases from V and 5 bases from J, with 14 bases in between. The germline CDR1 and CDR2 sequences are SGHRS and YFSETQ. This CDR3 is CASTLAVGETQYF. CDR3 coding DNA: TGCGCCAGCACCCTGGCCGTGGGGGAGACCCAGTACTTC.

The J gene is TRBJ1-3, the V gene TRBV5-1; D gene uncertain. Trimming took 4 bases from V and 0 from J, leaving 11 bases between them. The CDR3 spans 15 residues. Per germline, CDR1 SGHRS and CDR2 YFSETQ. The CDR3 here is CASSTGLSSGNTIYF. The CDR3 nucleotides read TGCGCCAGCAGCACTGGACTGAGCTCTGGAAACACCATATATTTT.

The V call is TRBV5-1, the J call TRBJ2-2, with D possibly matching TRBD2 (5 bases). V lost 0 bases and J lost 6, with 12 bases in between. CDR1 and CDR2 from the germline V gene are SGHRS and YFSETQ. This CDR3 is built from 15 residues. The CDR3 is CASSLGFKEAGELFF. The CDR3 bases are TGCGCCAGCAGCTTGGGATTTAAGGAGGCCGGGGAGCTGTTTTTT.

The CDR3 nucleotides are TGTGCCAGCAGCAGGGGGCCACGAGGCTACACCTTC. Translated: CASSRGPRGYTF. The chain couples TRBV28 to TRBJ1-2; the match to TRBD1 covers 8 bases. Per the germline V gene, CDR1 is MDHEN and CDR2 is SYDVKM. The CDR3 is 12 amino acids. The J segment lost 8 bases and the V segment lost 6 bases, leaving 5 bases of the junction unmatched.

The count of this clone is one. The CDR3 spells CASSYGPNYEQYF. CDR3 DNA: TGCGCCAGCAGCTACGGACCAAACTACGAGCAGTACTTC. The V gene is TRBV5-1, the J gene TRBJ2-7; no clear D gene. The germline gives CDR1 SGHRS, CDR2 YFSETQ. Trimming stripped 3 bases from V and 3 bases from J, with 10 bases between. CDR3 length equals 13 residues.

V gene TRBV19 combines with J gene TRBJ1-5; no reliable D call. The germline gives CDR1 LNHDA, CDR2 SQIVND (reference sequence). V lost 5 bases to trimming and J lost 3 bases, with 11 bases between them. CDR3 length: 14 residues. In DNA form, the CDR3 reads TGTGCCAGTAGTCGGCCGGACCTCAATCAGCCCCAGCATTTT. Encoded protein: CASSRPDLNQPQHF.

V usage is TRBV7-3 and J usage is TRBJ2-1; perhaps TRBD2 as D (5 bases). CDR1 is SGHTA and CDR2 is FQGTGA in the germline V gene. The germline V and J ends were trimmed by 0 bases and 8 bases, with 11 bases remaining between them. This CDR3 comprises 14 residues. This CDR3 reads CASSLTWLADEQFF. The DNA of the CDR3 is TGTGCCAGCAGCTTAACGTGGCTAGCCGATGAGCAGTTCTTC.

This chain links TRBV19 with TRBJ2-5, with 14 bases lining up with TRBD2. Germline CDR1 and CDR2: LNHDA and SQIVND (reference sequence). The junction had 5 bases not matched to a gene; V was cut back by 8 bases and J by 3 bases. The CDR3 spans 15 residues. CDR3 sequence reads: CASQGLAGGEETQYF. The CDR3 nucleotides are TGTGCCAGTCAAGGACTAGCGGGAGGAGAAGAGACCCAGTACTTC.

V is TRBV6-6 and J is TRBJ2-4, with unresolved D. V lost 6 bases, J lost 6 bases, and 9 bases lay in between. Germline lookup yields CDR1 MNHNY and CDR2 SVGAGI (reference sequence). This CDR3 is built from 12 residues. CDR3 sequence reads: CASSHEVNIQYF. The CDR3, as DNA: TGTGCCAGCAGCCACGAGGTAAACATTCAGTACTTC.

The chain joins TRBV6-6 to TRBJ1-2, with a weak D call TRBD1 (5 bases). The length of the CDR3 is 13 residues. V lost 6 bases to trimming and J lost 6 bases, with 14 bases between them. Germline CDR1 and CDR2: MNHNY and SVGAGI (reference sequence). Here the CDR3 reads CASSLQGPHGYTF. The CDR3 DNA reads as TGTGCCAGCAGCCTGCAGGGTCCACATGGCTACACCTTC.

This clone was counted ten times or more. This chain links TRBV14 with TRBJ1-5, with D possibly being TRBD1 (6 bases). This CDR3 contains 19 residues. The V end was cut by 0 bases, the J end by 0 bases, with 18 bases between. Germline assignment: CDR1 SGHDN and CDR2 FVKESK. As DNA, the CDR3 is TGTGCCAGCAGCCAAGATCTACGGGGGCGAAAGAATAGCAATCAGCCCCAGCATTTT. Amino acids: CASSQDLRGRKNSNQPQHF.

The chain links TRBV7-2 to TRBJ1-2, with a possible D match to TRBD1 (6 bases). Germline loops: CDR1 SGHTA, CDR2 FQGNSA. The CDR3 runs to 14 residues. V was clipped by 1 base and J by 8 bases, with 14 bases between them. The CDR3 loop reads CASSLGGPGRGYTF. CDR3 DNA sequence: TGTGCCAGCAGCTTAGGGGGGCCAGGGAGAGGCTACACCTTC.

The V gene is TRBV28, the J gene TRBJ2-3; perhaps TRBD2 as D (6 bases). CDR3 length: 16 amino acids. The V and J ends lost 2 bases and 4 bases respectively, with 16 bases between them. CDR1 and CDR2 from the germline V gene are MDHEN and SYDVKM. The CDR3 nucleotides read TGTGCCAGCAGTTTAGGTATAGCGGAAGGCGCAGATACGCAGTATTTT. This gives the protein CASSLGIAEGADTQYF.

The V and J genes are TRBV6-6 and TRBJ1-5; the match to TRBD1 covers 8 bases. Trimming at V came to 8 bases and at J to 4 bases, leaving 7 bases not matched to a gene. This CDR3 has 14 residues. Germline assignment: CDR1 MNHNY and CDR2 SVGAGI (reference sequence). CDR3 bases: TGTGCCAGCGGACTGCAGGGGGCGAATCAGCCCCAGCATTTT. It is translated as CASGLQGANQPQHF.

The CDR3 DNA reads as TGTGCCAGCAGCCTCGGACTAGCGAGCGCATACGAGCAGTACTTC. This translates into CASSLGLASAYEQYF. The chain carries TRBV11-2 and TRBJ2-7; TRBD2 matches at 9 bases. CDR3 length equals 15 residues. Per the germline V gene, CDR1 is SGHAT and CDR2 is FQNNGV. J lost 4 bases, V lost 5 bases, and 9 bases had no gene match.

A single count supports this clone. This chain uses TRBV13 with TRBJ2-7; D is undetermined. The V gene's germline CDR1 is PRHDT and CDR2 FYEKMQ (reference sequence). This CDR3 comprises 12 residues. Trimming stripped 2 bases from V and 9 bases from J, with 11 bases between. As DNA, the CDR3 is TGTGCCAGCAGCTTAAAGCATGGTCGGCAGTACTTC. Its translation: CASSLKHGRQYF.

This sequence joins TRBV11-2 and TRBJ2-1; 10 bases align to TRBD1. There are 15 residues in the CDR3. The germline CDR1 and CDR2 sequences are SGHAT and FQNNGV. After removal of 3 bases from V and 10 bases from J, the junction contained 9 bases not matched to a gene. As DNA, the CDR3 is TGTGCCAGCAGCTTCCCTGACAGGGGGCTCATCGAGCAGTTCTTC. Translation gives CASSFPDRGLIEQFF.

The chain combines TRBV29-1 with TRBJ2-1; D possibly corresponds to TRBD1 (5 bases). V lost 4 bases to trimming and J lost 9 bases, with 13 bases between them. This CDR3 comprises 12 residues. Per the germline V gene, CDR1 is SQVTM and CDR2 is ANQGSEA. The CDR3 region has the DNA TGCAGCGTTGGGGGCAGGACAAGTGAGCAGTTCTTC. It codes for CSVGGRTSEQFF.

The chain links TRBV7-2 to TRBJ2-7, with D perhaps TRBD2 (6 bases). CDR3 length: 14 amino acids. Trimming cost V 7 bases and J 7 bases, with 20 bases left between them. CDR1 and CDR2 from the germline V gene are SGHTA and FQGNSA. CDR3 loop: CASTSANPVGEQYF. For the CDR3, the DNA is TGTGCCAGCACTAGCGCCAACCCCGTAGGGGAGCAGTACTTC.

The chain employs TRBV4-1 and TRBJ2-7, with 10 positions matching TRBD2. Germline V lookup: CDR1 MGHRA, CDR2 YSYEKL. Germline trimming cut 4 bases from V and 3 bases from J; bases unmatched to any gene: 9. The CDR3 length is 16 residues. CDR3 amino acids: CASSLHGASGSYEQYF. CDR3 in DNA: TGCGCCAGCAGCCTCCACGGGGCTAGCGGGAGCTACGAGCAGTACTTC.

The genes are TRBV5-1 and TRBJ1-5; tentatively, D is TRBD1 (5 bases). The V and J ends lost 2 bases and 5 bases respectively, with 14 bases between them. The CDR3 contains 15 residues. The germline V gene has CDR1 SGHRS and CDR2 YFSETQ. In DNA form, the CDR3 reads TGCGCCAGCAGCTTTACAGGATCGGGCGATCAGCCCCAGCATTTT. Translating gives CASSFTGSGDQPQHF.

The chain has TRBV20-1 and TRBJ2-7, with 8 positions matching TRBD1. The CDR3 runs 11 residues. Germline CDR1 DFQATT, CDR2 SNEGSKA (reference sequence). The trim removed 5 bases at V and 5 bases at J, leaving 2 bases unmatched. The CDR3 nucleotides read TGCAGTGCTGCGGACAGGGACGAGCAGTACTTC. Its translation: CSAADRDEQYF.

V and J are TRBV21-1 and TRBJ1-5; TRBD1 was called by the table and not checked on the DNA. TRBV21-1 is tagged as a pseudogene. This CDR3 has 20 residues. The CDR3 here is CASSKVGRDKGPSGNQPQHF. As DNA, the CDR3 is TGTGCCAGCAGCAAAGTTGGCAGGGACAAAGGTCCTAGTGGCAATCAGCCCCAGCATTTT.

CDR3 amino acids: CASSLLWRGAEQYF. The DNA of the CDR3 is TGTGCCAGCAGCTTATTATGGAGGGGTGCCGAGCAGTACTTC. The rearrangement links TRBV7-9 to TRBJ2-7; TRBD2 might be the D (6 bases). Between the trimmed V and J ends, which lost 2 bases and 6 bases, there was a span of 14 bases. This CDR3 spans 14 amino acids. Germline V gene lookup returns CDR1 SEHNR and CDR2 FQNEAQ (reference sequence).